These 26 T cell receptor beta chains were sequenced from one sample in a study of cytomegalovirus exposure and HLA in healthy donors. The PCR had 60 Vbeta and 13 Jbeta primers. The method was immunoSEQ multiplex PCR; TCRdb's version includes in-frame clones alone and lacks a portion of them. The table shows 100,000 to 150,000 clones, with around 80% occurring only once. The sample was PBMCs. These receptors were collected from a woman between 40 and 50 years old in good health and CMV-seronegative.

The chain links TRBV7-9 to TRBJ2-4; TRBD1 matches 11 bases. CDR3 length: 16 residues. The V gene end was trimmed by 5 bases and the J gene end by 6 bases; junction bases not matched to a gene: 9. CDR1 and CDR2 (germline): SEHNR, FQNEAQ (reference sequence). The CDR3 DNA follows: TGTGCCAGCAGCAGTGGGACAGGGGGTATTAGAAACATTCAGTACTTC. Translating gives CASSSGTGGIRNIQYF.

This sequence joins TRBV28 and TRBJ1-6, with a weak D call TRBD1 (6 bases). In germline, CDR1 is MDHEN, CDR2 SYDVKM. Trimming removed 5 bases at V and 4 bases at J, with 15 bases between. The CDR3 contains 16 residues. The CDR3 bases are TGTGCCAGCAGTCCCACAGGGACGAATTATAATTCACCCCTCCACTTT. Its translation: CASSPTGTNYNSPLHF. Complete variable domain (other parts from reference TRBV28 and TRBJ1-6): DVKVTQSSRYLVKRTGEKVFLECVQDMDHENMFWYRQDPGLGLRLIYFSYDVKMKEKGDIPEGYSVSREKKERFSLILESASTNQTSMYLCASSPTGTNYNSPLHFGNGTRLTVT.

The V and J genes are TRBV14 and TRBJ1-3; D ambiguous. The CDR3 contains 15 residues. Between the trimmed V and J ends, which lost 4 bases and 1 base, there was a span of 11 bases. The germline gives CDR1 SGHDN, CDR2 FVKESK. The CDR3 region is CASSPGRFSGNTIYF. CDR3 DNA sequence: TGTGCCAGCAGCCCAGGCCGTTTTTCTGGAAACACCATATATTTT.

The chain carries TRBV25-1 and TRBJ1-6; D is undetermined. The CDR3 sequence is 16 residues long. CDR1 and CDR2 from the germline V gene are MGHDK and SYGVNS. Trimming left V 4 bases short and J 9 bases short, with 19 bases between. CDR3 sequence: CASSAELGGITSPLHF. The CDR3 DNA reads as TGTGCCAGCAGTGCCGAATTAGGAGGGATTACTTCACCCCTCCACTTT. The entire variable domain, with the rest obtained from reference TRBV25-1 and TRBJ1-6, is as follows: EADIYQTPRYLVIGTGKKITLECSQTMGHDKMYWYQQDPGMELHLIHYSYGVNSTEKGDLSSESTVSRIRTEHFPLTLESARPSHTSQYLCASSAELGGITSPLHFGNGTRLTVT.

The CDR3 DNA follows: TGTGCCAGCAGCTTGAGGACAGGTTTATCTCGAGCCACTGAAGCTTTCTTT. Protein sequence: CASSLRTGLSRATEAFF. V is TRBV7-9 and J is TRBJ1-1, with 7 nucleotides matching TRBD1. With V trimmed by 3 bases and J by 4 bases, 14 bases remained unmatched. Germline-derived CDR1 and CDR2 are SEHNR and FQNEAQ (reference sequence). The CDR3 sequence is 17 residues long.

The chain carries TRBV19 and TRBJ2-7; TRBD1 agrees at 9 bases. The CDR3 contains 14 residues. Germline trimming cut 3 bases from V and 7 bases from J; bases unmatched to any gene: 7. The germline V gene has CDR1 LNHDA and CDR2 SQIVND (reference sequence). The DNA of the CDR3 is TGTGCCAGTAGTATGGGGACAGGGTCCAGGGAGCAGTACTTC. This sequence encodes CASSMGTGSREQYF. The full variable domain, rest sourced from reference TRBV19 and TRBJ2-7, is DGGITQSPKYLFRKEGQNVTLSCEQNLNHDAMYWYRQDPGQGLRLIYYSQIVNDFQKGDIAEGYSVSREKKESFPLTVTSAQKNPTAFYLCASSMGTGSREQYFGPGTRLTVT.

This chain connects TRBV10-3 to TRBJ2-3; 8 positions agree with TRBD1. J lost 8 bases, V lost 4 bases, and 8 bases had no gene match. Germline CDR1 reads ENHRY; CDR2 reads SYGVKD. The CDR3 totals 14 residues. The CDR3 nucleotides are TGTGCCATCAGTGTGACAGGGGCGTTGGGTACGCAGTATTTT. Translated: CAISVTGALGTQYF.

The chain has TRBV29-1 and TRBJ2-1; 9 nucleotides align to TRBD2. CDR3 length equals 14 residues. The germline V gene has CDR1 SQVTM and CDR2 ANQGSEA. J lost 6 bases, V lost 3 bases, and 6 bases had no gene match. CDR3 residues: CSVDSSGRRNEQFF. The CDR3 DNA reads as TGCAGCGTTGATAGTAGCGGGAGACGCAATGAGCAGTTCTTC.

The V gene is TRBV2, the J gene TRBJ1-2; 9 nucleotides agree with TRBD1. Germline-derived CDR1 and CDR2 are SNHLY and FYNNEI. With 4 bases clipped from V and 8 bases from J, the junction kept 5 bases outside the gene matches. This CDR3 region has 13 residues. CDR3 in DNA: TGTGCCAGCAGTGGGGGACAGGGAAGAGGCTACACCTTC. Its translation: CASSGGQGRGYTF.

The chain recombines TRBV5-1 with TRBJ2-3; maybe TRBD1 (6 bases). There are 13 residues in the CDR3. Looked up from germline, CDR1 is SGHRS and CDR2 is YFSETQ. Trimming removed 8 bases from V and 1 base from J, with 11 bases in between. DNA of the CDR3: TGCGCCAGAGCAGGGGCCTGCACAGATACGCAGTATTTT. The encoded protein is CARAGACTDTQYF.

This rearrangement joins TRBV18 to TRBJ2-2, with 11 bases that match TRBD2. With V trimmed by 3 bases and J by 1 base, 1 base remained unmatched. The CDR3 extends over 16 amino acids. CDR1 is KGHSH and CDR2 is LQKENI in the germline V gene. DNA for the CDR3: TGTGCCAGCTCACCCCTAGCGGGGGGGAACACCGGGGAGCTGTTTTTT. This codes for CASSPLAGGNTGELFF.

V gene TRBV28 combines with J gene TRBJ1-4; D not resolved. The V and J ends lost 7 bases and 6 bases respectively, with 12 bases between them. The germline gives CDR1 MDHEN, CDR2 SYDVKM. CDR3 length equals 13 residues. In DNA, the CDR3 is TGTGCCAGCACTTCCGGGGTCTATGAAAAACTGTTTTTT. Its translation: CASTSGVYEKLFF.

J is TRBJ1-3 and V is TRBV7-6, with D possibly being TRBD1 (6 bases). The CDR3 loop spans 18 amino acids. Germline V gene lookup returns CDR1 SGHVS and CDR2 FNYEAQ. V lost 2 bases to trimming and J lost 0 bases, with 17 bases between them. The CDR3 is CASSLFRGHSPSGNTIYF. In DNA, the CDR3 is TGTGCCAGCAGCTTATTTCGGGGACACAGTCCCTCTGGAAACACCATATATTTT.

The CDR3 loop reads CASSIAGTGGVSNQPQHF. The CDR3 region has the DNA TGTGCCAGTAGTATCGCCGGGACAGGGGGCGTCAGCAATCAGCCCCAGCATTTT. This chain connects TRBV19 to TRBJ1-5, with 12 bases fitting TRBD1. CDR3 length equals 18 residues. CDR1 is LNHDA and CDR2 is SQIVND in the germline V gene (reference sequence). V was clipped by 3 bases and J by 1 base; unmatched bases: 7.

The chain joins TRBV4-1 to TRBJ1-2; possible D gene TRBD1, 5 bases. V lost 1 base to trimming and J lost 5 bases, with 8 bases between them. This CDR3 spans 13 amino acids. Germline loops: CDR1 MGHRA, CDR2 YSYEKL. This chain's CDR3 is CASSQAGGYGYTF. The CDR3, as DNA: TGCGCCAGCAGCCAAGCCGGGGGTTATGGCTACACCTTC.

This clone has a handful of counts. This chain links TRBV6-1 with TRBJ2-7; D possibly corresponds to TRBD2 (5 bases). Trimming cost V 10 bases and J 3 bases, with 13 bases left between them. There are 12 residues in the CDR3. Germline V gene lookup returns CDR1 MNHNS and CDR2 SASEGT. CDR3 sequence reads: CATSLDFYEQYF. CDR3 sequence (DNA): TGTGCCACCTCCTTGGACTTCTACGAGCAGTACTTC.

This clone was picked up a small number of times. The chain recombines TRBV7-9 with TRBJ1-1, with D uncertain. Trimming shortened V by 5 bases and J by 1 base, and 11 bases separated the two germline ends. Germline-derived CDR1 and CDR2 are SEHNR and FQNEAQ (reference sequence). CDR3 length equals 14 residues. Written as DNA, the CDR3 is TGTGCCAGCAGCCTCCCTGAGGCGAACACTGAAGCTTTCTTT. Translation: CASSLPEANTEAFF. Full variable domain (outside the CDR3, taken from reference TRBV7-9 and TRBJ1-1): DTGVSQNPRHKITKRGQNVTFRCDPISEHNRLYWYRQTLGQGPEFLTYFQNEAQLEKSRLLSDRFSAERPKGSFSTLEIQRTEQGDSAMYLCASSLPEANTEAFFGQGTRLTVV.

In this sample, this clone turned up a few times. This sequence joins TRBV7-6 and TRBJ1-2; D might be TRBD1 (6 bases). The CDR3 has 13 amino acids. CDR1 is SGHVS, CDR2 FNYEAQ, per germline. V gave up 5 bases and J gave up 2 bases, with 9 bases separating them. This CDR3 is CASSQDSNYGYTF. The CDR3 region has the DNA TGTGCCAGCAGCCAGGACAGCAACTATGGCTACACCTTC.

V is TRBV28 and J is TRBJ1-5; TRBD1 is a possible D gene (6 bases). V lost 9 bases to trimming and J lost 2 bases, with 17 bases between them. The germline CDR1 and CDR2 sequences are MDHEN and SYDVKM. CDR3 length: 15 residues. The CDR3 is CASTTGGDGNQPQHF. CDR3 in DNA: TGTGCCAGTACGACGGGGGGCGATGGCAATCAGCCCCAGCATTTT. The full variable domain, rest sourced from reference TRBV28 and TRBJ1-5, is DVKVTQSSRYLVKRTGEKVFLECVQDMDHENMFWYRQDPGLGLRLIYFSYDVKMKEKGDIPEGYSVSREKKERFSLILESASTNQTSMYLCASTTGGDGNQPQHFGDGTRLSIL.

V gene TRBV5-1 combines with J gene TRBJ2-3; tentatively, D is TRBD1 (5 bases). CDR1 is SGHRS, CDR2 YFSETQ, per germline. Between the trimmed V and J ends, which lost 6 bases and 3 bases, there was a span of 14 bases. The CDR3 is 14 amino acids. CDR3 in amino acids: CASKAAGLTDTQYF. The CDR3 region has the DNA TGCGCCAGCAAGGCGGCAGGGTTAACAGATACGCAGTATTTT.

The rearrangement uses TRBV7-9 and TRBJ2-7; unclear D gene. V was cut by 5 bases and J by 5 bases, with 13 bases left in between. Germline CDR1 and CDR2: SEHNR and FQNEAQ (reference sequence). CDR3 length: 13 amino acids. CDR3 nucleotides: TGTGCCAGCAGCCCCCGTCTCCTAGACGAGCAGTACTTC. Translating gives CASSPRLLDEQYF.

This clone was recorded only once. CDR3 in amino acids: CASSGTAFTDTQYF. The DNA of the CDR3 is TGCGCCAGCAGCGGGACAGCGTTCACAGATACGCAGTATTTT. The chain employs TRBV4-1 and TRBJ2-3, with 7 nucleotides matching TRBD1. Germline loops: CDR1 MGHRA, CDR2 YSYEKL. This CDR3 has 14 residues. With 5 bases clipped from V and 2 bases from J, the junction kept 4 bases outside the gene matches.

This clone showed up just a few times. The V and J genes are TRBV11-2 and TRBJ1-4; 7 bases are a match to TRBD1. The length of the CDR3 is 16 residues. V lost 0 bases and J lost 6; bases outside the gene matches: 7. Per the germline V gene, CDR1 is SGHAT and CDR2 is FQNNGV. CDR3 nucleotide sequence: TGTGCCAGCAGCTTAGACCCGGGAGGGGGCGATGAAAAACTGTTTTTT. Residues: CASSLDPGGGDEKLFF.

The chain is built from TRBV6-1 and TRBJ2-7; 10 nucleotides line up with TRBD1. V was pared by 3 bases and J by 4 bases, with 6 bases of the junction left unmatched. The CDR3 sequence is 15 residues long. Per the germline V gene, CDR1 is MNHNS and CDR2 is SASEGT. The CDR3 here is CASSDPTGGEYEQYF. CDR3 DNA: TGTGCCAGCAGTGACCCGACAGGGGGCGAGTACGAGCAGTACTTC.

V is TRBV28 and J is TRBJ1-1; D is perhaps TRBD1 (6 bases). V was clipped by 6 bases and J by 5 bases, with 16 bases between them. The CDR3 has 14 amino acids. Germline V gives CDR1 MDHEN, CDR2 SYDVKM. The CDR3 sequence: CASSWGGRVTEAFF. The DNA of the CDR3 is TGTGCCAGCAGCTGGGGGGGGCGGGTAACTGAAGCTTTCTTT.

The chain links TRBV9 to TRBJ2-7; tentatively, D is TRBD1 (6 bases). V dropped 2 bases and J dropped 7 bases, with 19 bases sitting between them. This CDR3 is built from 15 residues. The germline V gene has CDR1 SGDLS and CDR2 YYNGEE. The CDR3 here is CASSVLGQQLREQYF. The CDR3 nucleotides are TGTGCCAGCAGCGTCCTCGGACAGCAGTTGAGGGAGCAGTACTTC.